The 7 T cell receptor beta chains reported below all come from one sample, sequenced in a study of blood T cell repertoires in COVID-19 (dated by TCRdb to 2020 to 2022). Library method: the immunoSEQ multiplex PCR assay. What TCRdb holds here is the immuneACCESS table cut down to in-frame rearrangements. Part of the clones is not present; checked against another copy, under half of the missing clones reflect an unresolved V gene, and the others are unexplained. Within this sample are about 270,000 clones, with around 81% of them counted one time only. About 2.9% of the sample is held by the ten biggest clonotypes. The source material was peripheral blood. All receptors derive from a woman in her sixties or seventies with active or convalescent COVID-19.

As to this clone: The junction and the germline gene differ at one end; a read error may be behind it. The chain has TRBV4-2 and TRBJ1-2; 8 nucleotides line up with TRBD1. The V gene's germline CDR1 is LGHNA and CDR2 YNFKEQ. The CDR3 is made up of 15 amino acids. CDR3 residues: CASRTRGQGNYGYIF. CDR3 nucleotides: TGTGCCAGCAGGACACGAGGACAGGGAAACTATGGCTACATCTTC.

The chain employs TRBV11-2 and TRBJ2-7; TRBD1 matches 11 bases. The length of the CDR3 is 16 residues. V dropped 5 bases and J dropped 5; count of bases not matched to a gene: 11. Germline V gives CDR1 SGHAT, CDR2 FQNNGV. The CDR3 DNA sequence: TGTGCCAGCAGCCGGGGACAGGGGGTGCCCAGGGACGAGCAGTACTTC. This encodes CASSRGQGVPRDEQYF.

The rearrangement uses TRBV9 and TRBJ1-5, with TRBD1 matching 7 bases. Germline V lookup: CDR1 SGDLS, CDR2 YYNGEE. The CDR3 extends over 14 amino acids. Trimming took 4 bases from V and 2 from J; bases not matched to a gene: 3. The CDR3 nucleotides read TGTGCCAGCAGCCCCACAGGGGGCAATCAGCCCCAGCATTTT. Its translation: CASSPTGGNQPQHF.

The chain is built from TRBV5-1 and TRBJ1-5, with 8 bases lining up with TRBD1. J was trimmed by 7 bases and V by 4 bases; bases with no gene match: 10. This CDR3 has 15 amino acids. The germline V gene encodes CDR1 SGHRS and CDR2 YFSETQ. Here the CDR3 reads CASSETGTGGQPQHF. The CDR3 bases are TGCGCCAGCAGCGAAACCGGGACAGGTGGACAGCCCCAGCATTTT.

As for this clone: One end of the junction fails to match germline, which may point to a read error. The chain recombines TRBV7-7 with TRBJ2-5; TRBD2 agrees at 9 bases. The CDR3 covers 16 residues. CDR1 and CDR2 from the germline V gene are SSHAT and FNYEAQ (reference sequence). CDR3 in amino acids: CASSLEAGGRGETQYF. The CDR3, as DNA: TGTGCTAGCAGCTTAGAGGCGGGGGGGCGAGGCGAGACCCAGTACTTC.

The rearrangement joins TRBV27 to TRBJ1-2; D unclear. V lost 0 bases to trimming and J lost 8 bases, with 13 bases between them. Germline CDR1 MNHEY, CDR2 SMNVEV (reference sequence). The CDR3 sequence is 14 residues long. CDR3: CASSLSRVTGGYTF. In DNA, the CDR3 is TGTGCCAGCAGTTTATCGAGGGTGACTGGAGGCTACACCTTC.

The rearrangement uses TRBV5-1 and TRBJ2-7; TRBD2 matches 11 bases. CDR3 length: 15 amino acids. V shed 2 bases, J shed 3 bases, and the junction held 4 bases outside the gene matches. Germline V gene lookup returns CDR1 SGHRS and CDR2 YFSETQ. CDR3 in amino acids: CASSLGGTSGYEQYF. The CDR3 coding sequence is TGCGCCAGCAGCTTAGGCGGGACTAGCGGCTACGAGCAGTACTTC.